The 19 T cell receptor beta chains below come from one sample, sequenced in a study of T cell changes during pregnancy in multiple sclerosis. Only in-frame clones appear in the TCRdb table, and some are missing; sequencing was by immunoSEQ multiplex PCR. This table holds some 27,000 clones, approximately 91% found once. The sample here was CD4+ T cells from peripheral blood mononuclear cells, taken in the first trimester of pregnancy. The receptors come from a female donor in good health, enrolled as a control in a pregnancy study.

V and J are TRBV30 and TRBJ1-3; 8 bases agree with TRBD1. Germline lookup yields CDR1 GTSNPN and CDR2 SVGIG (reference sequence). This CDR3 is 15 amino acids long. V shed 4 bases, J shed 7 bases, and the junction held 12 bases outside the gene matches. The CDR3 protein is CAWIKPGGRRNTIYF. The CDR3 bases are TGTGCCTGGATTAAGCCAGGGGGCCGCAGGAACACCATATATTTT. Variable domain in full (rest from reference TRBV30 and TRBJ1-3): SQTIHQWPATLVQPVGSPLSLECTVEGTSNPNLYWYRQAAGRGLQLLFYSVGIGQISSEVPQNLSASRPQDRQFILSSKKLLLSDSGFYLCAWIKPGGRRNTIYFGEGSWLTVV.

The rearrangement uses TRBV14 and TRBJ2-3; 13 bases are a match to TRBD2. The CDR3 has 17 residues. In germline, CDR1 is SGHDN, CDR2 FVKESK. V lost 4 bases and J lost 2; bases outside the gene matches: 6. CDR3 sequence (DNA): TGTGCCAGCAGCCTGCGACTAGCGGGGGGAGACACAGATACGCAGTATTTT. Translation gives CASSLRLAGGDTDTQYF.

The chain employs TRBV6-5 and TRBJ1-2, with D unresolved. CDR3 length: 14 amino acids. Germline values: CDR1 MNHEY, CDR2 SVGAGI. Trimming pared 2 bases from V and 7 bases from J, leaving 14 bases between. In DNA form, the CDR3 reads TGTGCCAGCAGTTACGTATCCCGCGAATTTGGCTACACCTTC. It encodes CASSYVSREFGYTF.

In its sample, this clone is medium-sized. This chain links TRBV7-2 with TRBJ2-7, with D perhaps matching TRBD2 (6 bases). V was trimmed by 0 bases and J by 1 base, leaving 10 bases between them. Germline V CDR1 and CDR2: SGHTA, FQGNSA. CDR3 length: 15 residues. The CDR3 nucleotides read TGTGCCAGCAGCTTAGCTGGCGGGGTTTCCTACGAGCAGTACTTC. Protein: CASSLAGGVSYEQYF.

J is TRBJ2-1 and V is TRBV6-5; D ambiguous. The CDR3 extends over 14 amino acids. Trimming took 10 bases from V and 5 from J, leaving 18 bases between them. Germline V gene lookup returns CDR1 MNHEY and CDR2 SVGAGI. The CDR3 coding sequence is TGTGCCACCACCTATCCTGGCGGCAACAATGAGCAGTTCTTC. The encoded protein is CATTYPGGNNEQFF.

The DNA for the CDR3 is TGTGCCACCAAGAGGGACAGGGTTAACACTGAAGCTTTCTTT. It encodes CATKRDRVNTEAFF. The V call is TRBV27, the J call TRBJ1-1, with 9 positions matching TRBD1. This CDR3 is 14 amino acids long. Per the germline V gene, CDR1 is MNHEY and CDR2 is SMNVEV (reference sequence). Losses at the gene ends were 10 bases for V and 2 bases for J; bases not matched to a gene: 8.

This sequence joins TRBV10-3 and TRBJ1-2, with 7 bases lining up with TRBD1. The ends lost 4 bases at V and 0 bases at J; junction bases unmatched: 2. The germline CDR1 and CDR2 sequences are ENHRY and SYGVKD. The CDR3 covers 14 residues. As DNA, the CDR3 is TGTGCCATCAGTGGACAGGGAGCTAACTATGGCTACACCTTC. Translating gives CAISGQGANYGYTF.

The chain uses TRBV30 and TRBJ2-7, with 7 bases aligning to TRBD2. J gave up 4 bases and V 4 bases, and 4 bases lay outside the gene matches. The CDR3 spans 12 residues. Germline values: CDR1 GTSNPN, CDR2 SVGIG (reference sequence). The CDR3: CAWTGGGYEQYF. CDR3 in DNA: TGTGCCTGGACCGGCGGGGGTTACGAGCAGTACTTC.

This chain joins TRBV30 and TRBJ1-1; 9 bases match TRBD1. J was trimmed by 2 bases and V by 2 bases; bases with no gene match: 6. This CDR3 has 15 amino acids. CDR1 and CDR2 (germline): GTSNPN, SVGIG (reference sequence). CDR3 amino acids: CAWSKWTGVNTEAFF. In DNA form, the CDR3 reads TGTGCCTGGAGTAAATGGACAGGGGTTAACACTGAAGCTTTCTTT.

This clone was observed a handful of times. The rearrangement joins TRBV27 to TRBJ2-1; D remains ambiguous. The CDR3 extends over 14 amino acids. The V gene lost 3 bases and the J gene lost 0 bases, with 6 bases spanning the gap. CDR1 and CDR2 (germline): MNHEY, SMNVEV (reference sequence). The CDR3 nucleotides read TGTGCCAGCAGTTTGGAGTACTCCTACAATGAGCAGTTCTTC. This gives the protein CASSLEYSYNEQFF.

The rearrangement uses TRBV7-9 and TRBJ1-4; D uncertain. This CDR3 is 14 amino acids long. CDR1 SEHNR and CDR2 FQNEAQ come from the germline V gene (reference sequence). The germline V and J ends were trimmed by 4 bases and 8 bases, with 14 bases remaining between them. The CDR3 nucleotides are TGTGCCAGCAGCTATAGACAACCAAGGGAAAAACTGTTTTTT. Translated: CASSYRQPREKLFF.

The sample holds a few counts of this clone. The chain is built from TRBV11-2 and TRBJ2-2, with D possibly being TRBD2 (5 bases). The CDR3 is 15 residues long. Trimming stripped 1 base from V and 2 bases from J, with 8 bases between. CDR1 and CDR2 (germline): SGHAT, FQNNGV. The CDR3 sequence is CASSLAGVNTGELFF. The CDR3 bases are TGTGCCAGCAGCTTAGCCGGGGTCAACACCGGGGAGCTGTTTTTT.

The CDR3 loop is CASSLEGTDTQYF. The CDR3 bases are TGCGCCAGCAGCTTGGAGGGGACAGATACGCAGTATTTT. The chain employs TRBV5-1 and TRBJ2-3, with D tentatively TRBD1 (5 bases). The CDR3 spans 13 residues. Germline-derived CDR1 and CDR2 are SGHRS and YFSETQ. Trimming pared 0 bases from V and 3 bases from J, leaving 5 bases between.

The chain uses TRBV4-3 and TRBJ1-4; no clear D gene. V lost 0 bases and J 10 bases, leaving 6 bases between the germline ends. There are 12 residues in the CDR3. Germline assignment: CDR1 LGHNA and CDR2 YSLEER. CDR3 sequence reads: CASSQDFGKLFF. CDR3 DNA: TGCGCCAGCAGCCAAGATTTCGGAAAACTGTTTTTT.

This chain uses TRBV14 with TRBJ1-2, with 7 bases lining up with TRBD1. The CDR3 consists of 14 residues. V lost 5 bases to trimming and J lost 8 bases; unmatched junction nucleotides: 11. Germline-derived CDR1 and CDR2 are SGHDN and FVKESK. This chain's CDR3 is CASSGYQTGPGYTF. The CDR3 DNA is TGTGCCAGCAGCGGGTACCAGACAGGGCCAGGCTACACCTTC.

The rearrangement links TRBV5-4 to TRBJ2-5, with a possible D match to TRBD2 (5 bases). Trimming stripped 0 bases from V and 1 base from J, with 16 bases between. Germline CDR1 is SGHNT and CDR2 is YYREEE (reference sequence). The CDR3 is 17 residues long. CDR3 coding DNA: TGTGCCAGCAGCTTGGGGGTAGCGTGGGATACCCAAGAGACCCAGTACTTC. Its protein product is CASSLGVAWDTQETQYF.

The V gene is TRBV6-1, the J gene TRBJ2-1; no firm D call. Trimming pared 1 base from V and 9 bases from J, leaving 4 bases between. This CDR3 is built from 11 residues. Germline V gene data show CDR1 as MNHNS and CDR2 as SASEGT. The CDR3 here is CASSEVGEQFF. The CDR3 nucleotides read TGTGCCAGCAGTGAAGTCGGTGAGCAGTTCTTC.

This clone was found once. The chain uses TRBV7-2 and TRBJ2-1; tentatively, D is TRBD1 (5 bases). Germline-derived CDR1 and CDR2 are SGHTA and FQGNSA. The CDR3 sequence is 13 residues long. V lost 4 bases and J 3 bases, leaving 7 bases between the germline ends. Here the CDR3 reads CASSSQGYNEQFF. DNA of the CDR3: TGTGCCAGCAGCTCCCAGGGCTACAATGAGCAGTTCTTC.

The chain is built from TRBV7-3 and TRBJ2-1; 8 bases line up with TRBD2. This CDR3 spans 16 amino acids. J was trimmed by 5 bases and V by 1 base; bases with no gene match: 7. Germline CDR1 and CDR2: SGHTA and FQGTGA. The CDR3 DNA reads as TGTGCCAGCAGCTTAATAGGGACTAGGTGGAACAATGAGCAGTTCTTC. Protein sequence: CASSLIGTRWNNEQFF.